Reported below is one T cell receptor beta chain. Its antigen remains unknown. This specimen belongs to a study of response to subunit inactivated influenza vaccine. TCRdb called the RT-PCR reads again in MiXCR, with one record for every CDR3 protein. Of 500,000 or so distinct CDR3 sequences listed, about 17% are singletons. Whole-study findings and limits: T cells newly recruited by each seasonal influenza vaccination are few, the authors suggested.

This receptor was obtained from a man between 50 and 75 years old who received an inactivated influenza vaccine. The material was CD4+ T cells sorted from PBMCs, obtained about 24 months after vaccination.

The chain's CDR3 is CASSPNLLFSGPPGQGAPGEKLFF. The CDR3 DNA sequence: TGTGCCAGCAGTCCAAACCTCCTATTTTCTGGACCTCCGGGACAGGGGGCGCCGGGTGAAAAACTGTTTTTT. The rearrangement uses TRBV14 and TRBJ1-4, with 12 bases matching TRBD1. The germline V gene has CDR1 SGHDN and CDR2 FVKESK. V lost 6 bases, J lost 7 bases, and 33 bases stayed unmatched. The CDR3 runs 24 residues.